The clone carrying this T cell receptor beta chain was counted ten times or more. Trimming left V 6 bases short and J 9 bases short, with 9 bases between. This CDR3 region has 11 residues. The source of the sample is a study of T-cell reconstitution after alpha-beta-depleted transplantation in children. Library preparation (for TCRbeta) was performed with unique molecular identifiers. From the PCR reads, TCRdb called clonotypes with MiXCR, one entry per CDR3 protein. The sample shows hundreds of thousands of distinct CDR3 sequences, 13% of them seen only once. The receptor was derived from a girl between 2 and 10 years old with congenital amegakaryocytic thrombocytopenia, due to receive a stem cell transplant. This sequence joins TRBV12-3 or TRBV12-4 and TRBJ2-4; unclear D gene. The source material was PBMCs, sampled before TCRalphabeta/CD19-depleted stem cell transplant. CDR3 loop: CASRSETIQYF. The CDR3 DNA follows: TGTGCCAGCAGATCAGAGACCATTCAGTACTTC.